This TCR beta chain was sequenced during a study of blood T cell repertoires in COVID-19. Overall study context: Donors in the United States, Italy and Spain gave samples during acute or convalescent COVID-19. T cells, B-cell-depleted T cells, or PBMCs supplied cDNA or gDNA.

The repertoire was sequenced with immunoSEQ multiplex PCR; TCRdb's copy has only in-frame clones and lacks some. The profile shows about 140,000 clones, approximately 86% of them singletons. In germline, CDR1 is SGDLS, CDR2 YYNGEE. Unmatched junction bases numbered 4, after V lost 0 bases and J lost 8 bases. This CDR3 is built from 14 residues. The specimen sequenced was peripheral blood. The receptor was derived from a human donor in a cohort sampled during active COVID-19. The V call is TRBV9, the J call TRBJ2-2; 7 positions match TRBD1. The CDR3 protein is CASSVAGGPGELFF. CDR3 DNA sequence: TGTGCCAGCAGCGTAGCAGGGGGACCGGGGGAGCTGTTTTTT.